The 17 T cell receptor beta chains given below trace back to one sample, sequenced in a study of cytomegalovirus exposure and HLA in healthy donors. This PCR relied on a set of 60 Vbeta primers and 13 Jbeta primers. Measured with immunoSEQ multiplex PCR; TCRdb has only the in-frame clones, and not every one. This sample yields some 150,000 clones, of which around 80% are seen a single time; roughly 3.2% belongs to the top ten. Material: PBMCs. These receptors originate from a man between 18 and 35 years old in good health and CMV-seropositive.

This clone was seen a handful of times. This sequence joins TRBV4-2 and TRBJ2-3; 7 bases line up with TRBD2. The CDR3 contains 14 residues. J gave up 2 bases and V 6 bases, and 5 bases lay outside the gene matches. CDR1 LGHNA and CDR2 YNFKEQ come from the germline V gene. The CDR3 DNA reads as TGTGCCAGCAGGGGAACTAGCGCCACAGATACGCAGTATTTT. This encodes CASRGTSATDTQYF.

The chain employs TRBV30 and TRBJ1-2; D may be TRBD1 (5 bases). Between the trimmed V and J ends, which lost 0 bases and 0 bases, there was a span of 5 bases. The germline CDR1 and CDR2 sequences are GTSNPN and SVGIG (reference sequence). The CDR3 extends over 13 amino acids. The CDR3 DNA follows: TGTGCCTGGAGTGTACAGGCTAACTATGGCTACACCTTC. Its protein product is CAWSVQANYGYTF.

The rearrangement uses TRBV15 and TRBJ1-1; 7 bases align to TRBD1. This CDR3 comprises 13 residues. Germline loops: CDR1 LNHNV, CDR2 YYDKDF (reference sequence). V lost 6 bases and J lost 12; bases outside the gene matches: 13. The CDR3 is CATRRTGTVVTFF. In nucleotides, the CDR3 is TGTGCCACCAGGAGGACAGGCACTGTTGTGACTTTCTTT.

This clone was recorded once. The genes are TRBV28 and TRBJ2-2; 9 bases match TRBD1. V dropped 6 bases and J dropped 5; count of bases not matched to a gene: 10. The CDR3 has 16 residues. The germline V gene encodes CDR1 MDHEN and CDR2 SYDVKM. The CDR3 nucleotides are TGTGCCAGCAGGGACCGGGACAGGGTTGGTACCGGGGAGCTGTTTTTT. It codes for CASRDRDRVGTGELFF. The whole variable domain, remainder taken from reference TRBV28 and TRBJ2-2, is DVKVTQSSRYLVKRTGEKVFLECVQDMDHENMFWYRQDPGLGLRLIYFSYDVKMKEKGDIPEGYSVSREKKERFSLILESASTNQTSMYLCASRDRDRVGTGELFFGEGSRLTVL.

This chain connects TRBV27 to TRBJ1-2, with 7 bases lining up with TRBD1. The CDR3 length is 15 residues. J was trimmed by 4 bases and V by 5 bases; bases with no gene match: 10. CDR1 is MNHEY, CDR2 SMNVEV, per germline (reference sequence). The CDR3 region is CASSPGQTRAYGYTF. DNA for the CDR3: TGTGCCAGCAGTCCGGGACAGACCAGAGCCTATGGCTACACCTTC.

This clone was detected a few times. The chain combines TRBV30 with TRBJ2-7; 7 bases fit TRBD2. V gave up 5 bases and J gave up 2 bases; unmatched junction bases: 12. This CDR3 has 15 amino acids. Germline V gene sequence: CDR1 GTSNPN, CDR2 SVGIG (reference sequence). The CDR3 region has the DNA TGTGCCTGGGGCGGTTCAGGACTAGGGCCCTACGAGCAGTACTTC. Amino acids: CAWGGSGLGPYEQYF.

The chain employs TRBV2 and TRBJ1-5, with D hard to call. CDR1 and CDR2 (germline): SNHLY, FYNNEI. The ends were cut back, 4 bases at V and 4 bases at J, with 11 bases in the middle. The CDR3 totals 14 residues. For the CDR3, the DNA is TGTGCCAGCAGTGTAGGAGGCGCAAATCAGCCCCAGCATTTT. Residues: CASSVGGANQPQHF.

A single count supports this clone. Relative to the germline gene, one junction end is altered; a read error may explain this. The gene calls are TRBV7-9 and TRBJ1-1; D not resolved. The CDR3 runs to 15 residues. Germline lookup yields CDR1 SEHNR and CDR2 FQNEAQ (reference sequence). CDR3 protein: CSSSLAWQENTEAFF. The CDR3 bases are TGTTCCAGCAGCTTAGCGTGGCAGGAGAACACTGAAGCTTTCTTT. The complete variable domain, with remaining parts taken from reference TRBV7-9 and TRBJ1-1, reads DTGVSQNPRHKITKRGQNVTFRCDPISEHNRLYWYRQTLGQGPEFLTYFQNEAQLEKSRLLSDRFSAERPKGSFSTLEIQRTEQGDSAMYLCSSSLAWQENTEAFFGQGTRLTVV.

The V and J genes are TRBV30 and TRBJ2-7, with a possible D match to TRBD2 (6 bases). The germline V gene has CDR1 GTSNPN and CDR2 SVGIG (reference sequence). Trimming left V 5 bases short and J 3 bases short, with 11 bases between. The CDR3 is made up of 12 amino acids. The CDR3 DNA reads TGTGCCTGGGACGTGGGGGGCTACGAGCAGTACTTC. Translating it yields CAWDVGGYEQYF.

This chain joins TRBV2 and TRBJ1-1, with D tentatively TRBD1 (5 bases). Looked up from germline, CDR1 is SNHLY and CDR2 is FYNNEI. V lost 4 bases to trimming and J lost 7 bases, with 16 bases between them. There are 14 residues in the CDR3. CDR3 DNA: TGTGCCAGCAGTGTTTCAAAAAGGACATGTGAAGCTTTCTTT. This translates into CASSVSKRTCEAFF.

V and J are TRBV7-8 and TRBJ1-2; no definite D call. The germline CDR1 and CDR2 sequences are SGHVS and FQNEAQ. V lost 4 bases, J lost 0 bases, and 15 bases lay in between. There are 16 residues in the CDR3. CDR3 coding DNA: TGTGCCAGCAGCTCTCGGGAGGACTTGACTAACTATGGCTACACCTTC. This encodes CASSSREDLTNYGYTF.

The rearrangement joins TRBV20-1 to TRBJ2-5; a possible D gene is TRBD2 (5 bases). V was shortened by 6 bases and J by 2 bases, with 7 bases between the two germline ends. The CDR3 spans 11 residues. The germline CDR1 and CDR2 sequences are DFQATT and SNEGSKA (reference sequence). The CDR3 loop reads CSARTQETQYF. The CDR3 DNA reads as TGCAGTGCAAGGACTCAAGAGACCCAGTACTTC.

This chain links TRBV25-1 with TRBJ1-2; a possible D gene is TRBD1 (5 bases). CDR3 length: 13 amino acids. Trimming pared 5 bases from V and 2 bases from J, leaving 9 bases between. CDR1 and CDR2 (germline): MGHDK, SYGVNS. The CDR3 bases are TGTGCCAGCAGTCGGGGGATGAACTATGGCTACACCTTC. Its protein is CASSRGMNYGYTF.

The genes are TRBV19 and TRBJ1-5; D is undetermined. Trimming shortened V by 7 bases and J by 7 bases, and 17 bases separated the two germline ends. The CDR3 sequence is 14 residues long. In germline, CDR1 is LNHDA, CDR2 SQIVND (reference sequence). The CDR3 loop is CASNGGLWKQPQHF. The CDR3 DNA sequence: TGTGCCAGTAATGGTGGGCTGTGGAAGCAGCCCCAGCATTTT.

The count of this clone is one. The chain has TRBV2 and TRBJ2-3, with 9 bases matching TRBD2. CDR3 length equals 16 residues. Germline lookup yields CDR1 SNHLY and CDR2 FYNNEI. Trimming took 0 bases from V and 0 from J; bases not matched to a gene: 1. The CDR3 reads CASSEATSGSTDTQYF. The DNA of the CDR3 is TGTGCCAGCAGTGAAGCAACTAGCGGGAGCACAGATACGCAGTATTTT.

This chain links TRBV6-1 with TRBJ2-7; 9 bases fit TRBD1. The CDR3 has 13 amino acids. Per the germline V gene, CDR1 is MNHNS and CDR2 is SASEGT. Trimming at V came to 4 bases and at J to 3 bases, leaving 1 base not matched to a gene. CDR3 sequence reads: CASSVDRGYEQYF. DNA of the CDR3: TGTGCCAGCAGTGTGGACAGGGGCTACGAGCAGTACTTC.

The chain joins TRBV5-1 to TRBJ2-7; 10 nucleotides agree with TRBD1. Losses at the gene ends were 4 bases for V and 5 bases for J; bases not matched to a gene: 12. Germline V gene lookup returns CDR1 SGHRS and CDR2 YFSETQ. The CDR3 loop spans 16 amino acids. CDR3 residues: CASSLNYRDRGHEQYF. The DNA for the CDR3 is TGCGCCAGCAGCCTCAATTACCGGGACAGGGGCCACGAGCAGTACTTC.